The 26 T cell receptor beta chains below were found in one sample sequenced in a study of T cells after yellow fever vaccination. TCRdb itself ran the 5' RACE reads through MiXCR, one entry per CDR3 protein. The profile shows 250,000 or so distinct CDR3 sequences, 6.9% of them singletons. The material was CD4+ T cells sorted from PBMCs, obtained 15 days after the yellow fever booster vaccination. The receptor source for this set is a man aged 30 to 45 who received the YFV17D yellow fever vaccine.

There are many counts of this clonotype. The V gene is TRBV5-1, the J gene TRBJ2-5; 8 bases align to TRBD2. V dropped 1 base and J dropped 2; count of bases not matched to a gene: 1. CDR3 length: 14 amino acids. Germline CDR1 reads SGHRS; CDR2 reads YFSETQ. The CDR3 spells CASSLSGGQETQYF. Here the CDR3 DNA reads TGCGCCAGCAGCTTGTCGGGAGGGCAAGAGACCCAGTACTTC.

This sequence joins TRBV20-1 and TRBJ2-3, with TRBD2 as a possible D gene (6 bases). The germline V gene encodes CDR1 DFQATT and CDR2 SNEGSKA (reference sequence). V lost 1 base, J lost 5 bases, and 13 bases lay in between. The CDR3 totals 14 residues. The CDR3, as DNA: TGCAGTGCTAGAGTTCCCTGGGGAGGAGATACGCAGTATTTT. It codes for CSARVPWGGDTQYF.

This chain uses TRBV11-2 with TRBJ1-2, with D possibly matching TRBD1 (5 bases). Germline values: CDR1 SGHAT, CDR2 FQNNGV. V was trimmed by 5 bases and J by 6 bases, leaving 19 bases between them. The CDR3 covers 15 residues. Here the CDR3 DNA reads TGTGCCAGCAGCCCTCTCGAGGGGCGCGCTGATGGCTACACCTTC. Protein sequence: CASSPLEGRADGYTF.

The sample holds a few counts of this clonotype. The rearrangement joins TRBV29-1 to TRBJ2-7, with TRBD2 identical over 7 bases. The CDR3 has 13 residues. V was pared by 7 bases and J by 6 bases, with 12 bases of the junction left unmatched. Germline V gene sequence: CDR1 SQVTM, CDR2 ANQGSEA. The CDR3 loop is CSARPVLAGEQYF. The CDR3 DNA reads TGCAGCGCCCGTCCGGTGTTAGCGGGCGAGCAGTACTTC.

In this sample, this clonotype turned up many times. The chain carries TRBV24-1 and TRBJ1-2; perhaps TRBD1 as D (6 bases). V lost 3 bases, J lost 4 bases, and 11 bases lay in between. Germline CDR1 KGHDR, CDR2 SFDVKD. This CDR3 spans 14 amino acids. In nucleotides, the CDR3 is TGTGCCACCAGTGATAAGACAGGCAGCTATGGCTACACCTTC. Protein: CATSDKTGSYGYTF.

This clonotype was detected ten times or more. This sequence joins TRBV5-1 and TRBJ2-2, with D uncertain. Trimming removed 2 bases at V and 0 bases at J, with 8 bases between. CDR1 SGHRS and CDR2 YFSETQ come from the germline V gene. The CDR3 spans 15 residues. This chain's CDR3 is CASSFTNSNTGELFF. The CDR3 DNA is TGCGCCAGCAGCTTCACAAATTCGAACACCGGGGAGCTGTTTTTT.

Only a few counts were recorded for this clonotype. The chain recombines TRBV30 with TRBJ2-7, with D perhaps being TRBD1 or TRBD2 (5 bases each). The CDR3 consists of 12 residues. Germline CDR1 reads GTSNPN; CDR2 reads SVGIG (reference sequence). The V end was cut by 0 bases, the J end by 10 bases, with 13 bases between. CDR3 in amino acids: CAWSVMWGSQYF. CDR3 coding DNA: TGTGCCTGGAGTGTTATGTGGGGGTCCCAGTACTTC.

The table lists this clonotype with a few counts. The rearrangement joins TRBV9 to TRBJ2-1; TRBD2 aligns across 7 bases. With V trimmed by 0 bases and J by 0 bases, 3 bases remained unmatched. The CDR3 runs 16 residues. Per germline, CDR1 SGDLS and CDR2 YYNGEE. The CDR3 bases are TGTGCCAGCAGCGTAGAAGCGGGGAGCTCCTACAATGAGCAGTTCTTC. Translation gives CASSVEAGSSYNEQFF.

This clonotype was counted many times. This chain links TRBV14 with TRBJ2-1; 7 nucleotides line up with TRBD2. The CDR3 covers 17 residues. V was pared by 1 base and J by 2 bases, with 8 bases of the junction left unmatched. The germline gives CDR1 SGHDN, CDR2 FVKESK. The CDR3 here is CASSQVPSAGPYNEQFF. CDR3 nucleotides: TGTGCCAGCAGCCAAGTCCCCTCAGCGGGGCCCTACAATGAGCAGTTCTTC.

This clonotype was seen many times. The rearrangement links TRBV20-1 to TRBJ2-7; the D gene is possibly TRBD1 (6 bases). Germline assignment: CDR1 DFQATT and CDR2 SNEGSKA (reference sequence). This CDR3 is 12 amino acids long. Trimming stripped 3 bases from V and 7 bases from J, with 13 bases between. The CDR3 reads CSASYRVEEQYF. The CDR3 coding sequence is TGCAGTGCTAGTTACAGGGTGGAAGAGCAGTACTTC.

This clonotype occurred a few times. V usage is TRBV19 and J usage is TRBJ2-2, with TRBD2 as a possible D gene (6 bases). The CDR3 consists of 14 residues. Trimming cost V 10 bases and J 1 base, with 13 bases left between them. The V gene's germline CDR1 is LNHDA and CDR2 SQIVND (reference sequence). The CDR3 bases are TGTGCCACCCTAGTGGGACTGAACACCGGGGAGCTGTTTTTT. As protein: CATLVGLNTGELFF. The full variable domain, with the rest looked up from reference TRBV19 and TRBJ2-2, is DGGITQSPKYLFRKEGQNVTLSCEQNLNHDAMYWYRQDPGQGLRLIYYSQIVNDFQKGDIAEGYSVSREKKESFPLTVTSAQKNPTAFYLCATLVGLNTGELFFGEGSRLTVL.

The chain joins TRBV30 to TRBJ1-2; 8 bases are a match to TRBD1. Germline V gene sequence: CDR1 GTSNPN, CDR2 SVGIG (reference sequence). CDR3 size: 16 residues. The J segment lost 3 bases and the V segment lost 0 bases, leaving 9 bases of the junction unmatched. CDR3 protein: CAWSVPRTGSYYGYTF. As DNA, the CDR3 is TGTGCCTGGAGTGTACCAAGGACAGGGAGTTACTATGGCTACACCTTC.

This clonotype was picked up many times. The V and J genes are TRBV7-2 and TRBJ2-5; D is unresolved. Trimming removed 1 base from V and 10 bases from J, with 10 bases in between. The CDR3 has 12 residues. The germline V gene encodes CDR1 SGHTA and CDR2 FQGNSA. CDR3 region: CASSLERVVQYF. The CDR3 region has the DNA TGTGCCAGCAGCTTAGAAAGGGTTGTCCAGTACTTC.

This clonotype has a handful of counts. The rearrangement links TRBV7-2 to TRBJ2-1; D remains unclear. The CDR3 runs to 13 residues. The germline V gene has CDR1 SGHTA and CDR2 FQGNSA. V dropped 1 base and J dropped 5 bases, with 6 bases sitting between them. CDR3 DNA: TGTGCCAGCAGCTTAGATAATGACAATGAGCAGTTCTTC. It translates to CASSLDNDNEQFF.

The CDR3: CASSIQRGPFYEQYF. Written as DNA, the CDR3 is TGTGCCAGTAGTATTCAACGGGGGCCGTTCTACGAGCAGTACTTC. The genes are TRBV19 and TRBJ2-7; D might be TRBD1 or TRBD2, each matching 6 bases. The CDR3 runs 15 residues. V gave up 3 bases and J gave up 3 bases, with 15 bases separating them. CDR1 is LNHDA and CDR2 is SQIVND in the germline V gene (reference sequence).

The V gene is TRBV7-2, the J gene TRBJ2-2; 9 bases are a match to TRBD2. V shed 5 bases, J shed 2 bases, and the junction held 6 bases outside the gene matches. This CDR3 comprises 16 residues. CDR1 and CDR2 (germline): SGHTA, FQGNSA. CDR3 nucleotides: TGTGCCAGCAGCGTACAAGCGGGAGGTAACACCGGGGAGCTGTTTTTT. Its protein product is CASSVQAGGNTGELFF.

This clonotype was detected only a few times. V is TRBV10-3 and J is TRBJ2-1; TRBD2 agrees at 7 bases. The CDR3 consists of 15 residues. Trimming took 0 bases from V and 7 from J; bases not matched to a gene: 6. Germline assignment: CDR1 ENHRY and CDR2 SYGVKD. The CDR3 region has the DNA TGTGCCATCAGTGAGTCTGGCGGGAGAGGAAATGAGCAGTTCTTC. It codes for CAISESGGRGNEQFF.

This clonotype was counted only a few times. This chain connects TRBV5-1 to TRBJ2-7; D not certain. This CDR3 contains 13 residues. The germline V and J ends were trimmed by 3 bases and 5 bases, with 12 bases remaining between them. Germline lookup yields CDR1 SGHRS and CDR2 YFSETQ. The CDR3 loop is CASSSRVHNEQYF. CDR3 sequence (DNA): TGCGCCAGCAGCTCCCGGGTTCACAACGAGCAGTACTTC.

In this sample, this clonotype turned up a few times. This sequence joins TRBV30 and TRBJ1-1; a possible D gene is TRBD1 (5 bases). V lost 4 bases, J lost 1 base, and 10 bases lay in between. CDR1 is GTSNPN, CDR2 SVGIG, per germline (reference sequence). The CDR3 has 13 amino acids. CDR3 loop: CAWIWTPNTEAFF. CDR3 nucleotides: TGTGCCTGGATTTGGACACCGAACACTGAAGCTTTCTTT.

This clonotype has a handful of counts. This chain links TRBV30 with TRBJ2-1; no firm D call. The V end lost 0 bases, the J end lost 9 bases, and 12 bases lay between the germline ends. Per the germline V gene, CDR1 is GTSNPN and CDR2 is SVGIG (reference sequence). The CDR3 runs 13 residues. Here the CDR3 DNA reads TGTGCCTGGAGTGTTTTAAGACTCGGTGAGCAGTTCTTC. Amino acid sequence: CAWSVLRLGEQFF.

This clonotype was seen a few times. The chain is built from TRBV5-5 and TRBJ1-5; D remains ambiguous. V shed 4 bases and J shed 2 bases, with 13 bases lying between them. Germline V gene data show CDR1 as SGHKS and CDR2 as YYEKEE (reference sequence). The CDR3 is made up of 15 amino acids. The CDR3 is CASSGRMGGNQPQHF. CDR3 coding DNA: TGTGCCAGCAGCGGGAGGATGGGCGGCAATCAGCCCCAGCATTTT.

This clonotype was found many times. This chain connects TRBV7-8 to TRBJ2-1; D remains unclear. Between the trimmed V and J ends, which lost 2 bases and 14 bases, there was a span of 10 bases. This CDR3 is built from 11 residues. Germline V CDR1 and CDR2: SGHVS, FQNEAQ. CDR3 protein: CASSLRREEFF. Written as DNA, the CDR3 is TGTGCCAGCAGCTTAAGGCGAGAGGAGTTCTTC.

This clonotype has a count of ten or more. The CDR3 reads CASSQSPGTYEQYF. CDR3 nucleotide sequence: TGCGCCAGCAGCCAATCTCCGGGGACCTACGAGCAGTACTTC. The genes are TRBV4-3 and TRBJ2-7, with a weak D call TRBD2 (5 bases). Trimming stripped 2 bases from V and 2 bases from J, with 10 bases between. This CDR3 contains 14 residues. The germline V gene has CDR1 LGHNA and CDR2 YSLEER.

This clonotype was counted only a few times. The V gene is TRBV29-1, the J gene TRBJ2-5, with 8 positions matching TRBD1. The CDR3 consists of 13 residues. The V gene's germline CDR1 is SQVTM and CDR2 ANQGSEA. Trimming at V came to 3 bases and at J to 6 bases, leaving 6 bases not matched to a gene. CDR3 in DNA: TGCAGCGTTGACAGACAGGGGAGACAGACCCAGTACTTC. Residues: CSVDRQGRQTQYF.

There are many counts of this clonotype. The chain is built from TRBV5-6 and TRBJ2-7; TRBD2 matches 7 bases. The length of the CDR3 is 14 residues. Germline assignment: CDR1 SGHDT and CDR2 YYEEEE. The J segment lost 4 bases and the V segment lost 4 bases, leaving 8 bases of the junction unmatched. The CDR3 loop is CASSPLGRGYEQYF. The CDR3 bases are TGTGCCAGCAGCCCCCTGGGGAGGGGATACGAGCAGTACTTC.

This clonotype was seen more than once but under ten times. The chain recombines TRBV5-6 with TRBJ2-5; no firm D call. Trimming shortened V by 3 bases and J by 4 bases, and 16 bases separated the two germline ends. CDR1 is SGHDT and CDR2 is YYEEEE in the germline V gene. CDR3 length equals 15 residues. As DNA, the CDR3 is TGTGCCAGCAGCTCGTCCCCCGCGCCGATAGAGACCCAGTACTTC. This gives the protein CASSSSPAPIETQYF.